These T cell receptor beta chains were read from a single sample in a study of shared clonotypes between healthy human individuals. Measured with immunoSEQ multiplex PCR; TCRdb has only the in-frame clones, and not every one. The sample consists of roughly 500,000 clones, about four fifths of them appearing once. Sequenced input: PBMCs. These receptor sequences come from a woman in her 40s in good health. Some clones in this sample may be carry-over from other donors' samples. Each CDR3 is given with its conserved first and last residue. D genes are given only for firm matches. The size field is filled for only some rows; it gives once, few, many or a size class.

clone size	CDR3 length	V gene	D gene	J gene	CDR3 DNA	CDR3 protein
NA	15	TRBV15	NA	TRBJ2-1	TGTGCCACCAGCAGAGATACAGCCGGAGGGAATGAGCAGTTCTTC	CATSRDTAGGNEQFF
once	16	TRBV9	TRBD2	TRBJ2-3	TGTGCCAGCAGCTTTCGGGAGGGCCGCTTCGCAGATACGCAGTATTTT	CASSFREGRFADTQYF
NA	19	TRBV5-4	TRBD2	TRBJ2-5	TGTGCCAGCCTTATCTGGATGGGACTAGCGGGAGACAACAAAGAGACCCAGTACTTC	CASLIWMGLAGDNKETQYF
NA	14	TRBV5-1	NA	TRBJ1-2	TGCGCCAGCAGCTTGGGGGTCAGATTCTATGGCTACACCTTC	CASSLGVRFYGYTF
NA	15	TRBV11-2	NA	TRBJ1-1	TGTGCCAGCAGCTTAGTTCGGGGGATGAACACTGAAGCTTTCTTT	CASSLVRGMNTEAFF
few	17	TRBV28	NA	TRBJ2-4	TGTGCCAGCAGTAGGGTGATAGACAGGAGAGCCAAAAACATTCAGTACTTC	CASSRVIDRRAKNIQYF
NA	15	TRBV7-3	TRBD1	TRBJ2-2	TGTGCCAGCAGCCCGAGGACAGGGAACACCGGGGAGCTGTTCTTT	CASSPRTGNTGELFF
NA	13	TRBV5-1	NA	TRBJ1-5	TGCGCCAGCAGCCTAACAGGGAATCAGCCCCAGCATTTT	CASSLTGNQPQHF
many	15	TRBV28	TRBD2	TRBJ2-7	TGTGCCAGCAGTTTGGAACCGACTAGCGGCTACGAGCAGTACTTC	CASSLEPTSGYEQYF
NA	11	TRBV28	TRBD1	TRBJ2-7	TGTGCCAACTACCGACAGGGCGAGCAGTACTTC	CANYRQGEQYF
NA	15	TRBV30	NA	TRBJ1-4	TGTGCCTGGAGTGGCGGGGGGGGTCCTAATGAAAAACTGTTTTTT	CAWSGGGGPNEKLFF
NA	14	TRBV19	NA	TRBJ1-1	TGTGCCAGTAGTAAGAGAGACAGGAACACTGAAGCTTTCTTT	CASSKRDRNTEAFF
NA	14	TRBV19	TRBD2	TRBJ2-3	TGTGCCAGTAACCCTAGGGGAGGGTCTGGTACGCAGTATTTT	CASNPRGGSGTQYF
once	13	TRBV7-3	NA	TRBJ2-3	TGTGCCAGCAGCTTAATACCAGGAGATACGCAGTATTTT	CASSLIPGDTQYF
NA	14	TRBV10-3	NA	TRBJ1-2	TGTGCCATCAGTGAGGGGCAGGGTAACTATGGCTACACCTTC	CAISEGQGNYGYTF
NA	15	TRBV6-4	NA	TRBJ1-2	TGTGCCAGCACTATCCCTGGGGGGACACTCTATGGCTACACCTTC	CASTIPGGTLYGYTF
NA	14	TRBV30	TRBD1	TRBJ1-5	TGTGCCTGGAGTGCGGGACAGTCGGATCAGCCCCAGCATTTT	CAWSAGQSDQPQHF
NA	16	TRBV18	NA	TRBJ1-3	TGTGCCAGCTCCCAAGGTGGGCTGAGCTCTGGAAACACCATATATTTT	CASSQGGLSSGNTIYF
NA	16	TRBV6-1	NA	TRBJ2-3	TGTGCCAGCAGTGCCCGGTCCACCCAGGGACCAGATACGCAGTATTTT	CASSARSTQGPDTQYF
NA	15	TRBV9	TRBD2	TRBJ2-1	TGTGCCAGCAGCGTAGACCTAGCGGGAGGGAATGAGCAGTTCTTC	CASSVDLAGGNEQFF
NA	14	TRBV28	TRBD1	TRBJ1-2	TGTGCCAGCAGTCCAGGGGGAGGGACTAGTGGCTACACCTTC	CASSPGGGTSGYTF
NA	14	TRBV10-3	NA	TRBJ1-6	TGTGCCATCAGTGAGGGCCAATATAATTCACCCCTCCACTTT	CAISEGQYNSPLHF
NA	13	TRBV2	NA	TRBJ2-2	TGTGCCAGCAGTGAAGAGGTTAACGGGGAGCTGTTTTTT	CASSEEVNGELFF
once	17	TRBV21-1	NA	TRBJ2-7	TGTGCCAGCAGCAAAGTGGCCCCGGGACTAGCGGGATACGAGCAGTACTTC	CASSKVAPGLAGYEQYF
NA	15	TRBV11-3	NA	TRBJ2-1	TGTGCCAGCAGCCCGTGGGGGGAGCCGGGCAATGAGCAGTTCTTC	CASSPWGEPGNEQFF
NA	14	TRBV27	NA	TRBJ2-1	TGTGCCAGCAGTATATGGGACTCTCCCAATGAGCAGTTCTTC	CASSIWDSPNEQFF
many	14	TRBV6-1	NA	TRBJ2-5	TGTGCCAGCAGTGAAGCGGGAGGTTTTGAGACCCAGTACTTC	CASSEAGGFETQYF
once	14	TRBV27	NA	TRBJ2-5	TGTGCCAGCAGTTTAGTCCCCGCGGTGGAGACCCAGTACTTC	CASSLVPAVETQYF
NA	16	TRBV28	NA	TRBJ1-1	TGTGCCAGCAGTCCCGGAGGGAGGGGCTCGAACACTGAAGCTTTCTTT	CASSPGGRGSNTEAFF
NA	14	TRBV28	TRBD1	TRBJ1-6	TGTGCCAGCAGAATAGGACAGGATAATTCACCCCTCCACTTT	CASRIGQDNSPLHF
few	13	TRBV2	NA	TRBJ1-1	TGTGCCAGCACGGGGGGGCCGGGCACTGAAGCTTTCTTT	CASTGGPGTEAFF
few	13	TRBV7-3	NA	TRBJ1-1	TGTGCCAGCAGCTTAACGGAGGGGGCTGAAGCTTTCTTT	CASSLTEGAEAFF
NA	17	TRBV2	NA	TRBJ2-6	TGTGCCAGCAGTGTAAACGGGAGAGGGGTTGGGGCCAACGTCCTGACTTTC	CASSVNGRGVGANVLTF
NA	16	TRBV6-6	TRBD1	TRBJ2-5	TGTGCCAGCAGGAATTCGAGGCAGGGGGCGGGAGAGACCCAGTACTTC	CASRNSRQGAGETQYF
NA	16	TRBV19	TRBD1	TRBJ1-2	TGTGCCAGTAGTACGCCGAACAGGGGAAGTTATGATGGCTACACCTTC	CASSTPNRGSYDGYTF
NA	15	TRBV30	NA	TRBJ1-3	TGTGCCTGGAGTGTACGTGGGGGATCTGGAAACACCATATATTTT	CAWSVRGGSGNTIYF